These 27 T cell receptor beta chains originate from one sample sequenced in a study of post-analysis software for immune sequencing data. Study-wide findings and caveats: Relative to controls, patients had several TRBV segments at higher frequency, with TRBV5-6, TRBV5-1 and TRBV20-1 among these.

Unique molecular identifiers had been added to the TCR beta cDNA libraries. MiXCR was run by TCRdb on the PCR reads, yielding one entry per CDR3 protein. Of about 560,000 distinct CDR3 sequences in the sample, about 40% were seen once. No cognate antigen is known for these TCRs. What was sequenced was blood. The source is a girl under 18 with multiple sclerosis.

The gene calls are TRBV6-1 and TRBJ2-5; 7 bases agree with TRBD1. The DNA end is a closer match to TRBJ2-7, so the J assignment may be wrong. Germline V lookup: CDR1 MNHNS, CDR2 SASEGT. The CDR3 is 15 residues long. The chain's CDR3 is CASSESNRGSYEQYF. The CDR3 coding sequence is TGTGCCAGCAGTGAATCAAACAGGGGTTCCTACGAGCAGTACTTC.

As for this clonotype: Mismatch with germline at one junction end may stem from a read error. This chain's CDR3 is CVSSYSDRGNTEAFF. As DNA, the CDR3 is TGTGTCAGCAGTTACTCGGACAGGGGGAACACTGAAGCTTTCTTT. This chain connects TRBV12-3 or TRBV12-4 to TRBJ1-1; 9 bases are a match to TRBD1. The CDR3 has 15 amino acids.

The chain couples TRBV12-3 or TRBV12-4 to TRBJ2-5, with TRBD2 matching 12 bases. This CDR3 comprises 15 residues. V trimming: 6 bases; J trimming: 4 bases; junction bases outside the gene matches: 6. CDR3 coding DNA: TGTGCCAGCAGCCTACTAGCGGGGGGTGTAGAGACCCAGTACTTC. It specifies CASSLLAGGVETQYF.

The V and J genes are TRBV5-1 and TRBJ1-2; D gene unclear. The V end lost 0 bases, the J end lost 7 bases, and 13 bases lay between the germline ends. The CDR3 has 14 residues. Looked up from germline, CDR1 is SGHRS and CDR2 is YFSETQ. CDR3 amino acids: CASSLEIEGSGYTF. CDR3 sequence (DNA): TGCGCCAGCAGCTTGGAGATCGAGGGATCTGGCTACACCTTC.

As DNA, the CDR3 is TGTGCCAGTAGTATAGAGCCTTTGGGTCTGAGGAACACTGAAGCTTTCTTT. Protein sequence: CASSIEPLGLRNTEAFF. This sequence joins TRBV19 and TRBJ1-1; no clear D. The CDR3 sequence is 17 residues long. The germline V and J ends were trimmed by 0 bases and 1 base, with 15 bases remaining between them. Germline CDR1 and CDR2: LNHDA and SQIVND (reference sequence). Combining the CDR3 with reference TRBV19 and TRBJ1-1 gives the whole variable domain DGGITQSPKYLFRKEGQNVTLSCEQNLNHDAMYWYRQDPGQGLRLIYYSQIVNDFQKGDIAEGYSVSREKKESFPLTVTSAQKNPTAFYLCASSIEPLGLRNTEAFFGQGTRLTVV.

As to this clonotype: A read error may account for a junction end that differs from germline. The chain carries TRBV5-1 and TRBJ2-1; 10 bases match TRBD2. The germline V gene encodes CDR1 SGHRS and CDR2 YFSETQ. CDR3 size: 17 residues. In DNA, the CDR3 is TGCGCCAGCAGCTTGCTCGTTTTAGCGGGAGGCTACAATAAGCAGTTCTTC. It yields the protein CASSLLVLAGGYNKQFF.

The chain uses TRBV7-2 and TRBJ1-2; tentative D call: TRBD1 (5 bases). There are 15 residues in the CDR3. Germline CDR1 is SGHTA and CDR2 is FQGNSA. The V end was cut by 5 bases, the J end by 4 bases, with 17 bases between. This CDR3 is CASSIIRGRGYGYTF. CDR3 nucleotide sequence: TGTGCCAGCAGCATAATCCGGGGACGGGGCTATGGCTACACCTTC.

The gene calls are TRBV12-3 or TRBV12-4 and TRBJ2-5, with 8 bases identical to TRBD2. CDR3 length: 13 amino acids. V dropped 6 bases and J dropped 4; count of bases not matched to a gene: 4. CDR3 amino acids: CASRDAGGETQYF. The CDR3 nucleotides are TGTGCCAGCAGGGATGCGGGAGGAGAGACCCAGTACTTC.

This clonotype was found a few times. This chain uses TRBV20-1 with TRBJ2-3, with TRBD1 matching over 7 bases. CDR3 length equals 15 residues. Germline V gene data show CDR1 as DFQATT and CDR2 as SNEGSKA (reference sequence). The trim removed 1 base at V and 1 base at J, leaving 5 bases unmatched. The chain's CDR3 is CSARVTGFGTDTQYF. In nucleotides, the CDR3 is TGCAGTGCTAGAGTGACAGGGTTCGGCACAGATACGCAGTATTTT.

In this sample, this clonotype turned up a few times. The V call is TRBV20-1, the J call TRBJ2-7; 8 nucleotides match TRBD1. The J segment lost 1 base and the V segment lost 6 bases, leaving 8 bases of the junction unmatched. The CDR3 is 14 amino acids. Germline CDR1 reads DFQATT; CDR2 reads SNEGSKA (reference sequence). The CDR3 is CSAETGTGSYEQYF. In DNA form, the CDR3 reads TGCAGTGCGGAGACCGGGACAGGATCCTACGAGCAGTACTTC.

The V call is TRBV20-1, the J call TRBJ2-3, with D perhaps matching TRBD1 (7 bases). The length of the CDR3 is 12 residues. CDR1 and CDR2 (germline): DFQATT, SNEGSKA (reference sequence). V lost 3 bases and J lost 8, with 12 bases in between. CDR3 loop: CSARRDSRTQYF. The DNA of the CDR3 is TGCAGTGCTAGGCGGGACAGCCGTACGCAGTATTTT.

The chain joins TRBV12-3 or TRBV12-4 to TRBJ2-1, with 9 bases identical to TRBD2. Trimming at V came to 6 bases and at J to 4 bases, leaving 10 bases not matched to a gene. The CDR3 is made up of 16 amino acids. The CDR3 region is CASSSLSGSPYNEQFF. The CDR3 bases are TGTGCCAGCAGCTCCCTTAGCGGGAGTCCGTACAATGAGCAGTTCTTC.

This chain uses TRBV27 with TRBJ1-2, with TRBD1 matching 7 bases. Unmatched junction bases numbered 10, after V lost 7 bases and J lost 5 bases. This CDR3 is 14 amino acids long. Germline-derived CDR1 and CDR2 are MNHEY and SMNVEV (reference sequence). CDR3 in amino acids: CASTFGDSPYGYTF. CDR3 in DNA: TGTGCCAGCACCTTCGGGGACAGCCCTTATGGCTACACCTTC.

The chain carries TRBV12-3 or TRBV12-4 and TRBJ2-7, with D unclear. The germline V and J ends were trimmed by 7 bases and 2 bases, with 9 bases remaining between them. The CDR3 is 12 residues long. CDR3 DNA sequence: TGTGCCAGCACCAACAAGCCCTACGAGCAGTACTTC. Translated, it gives CASTNKPYEQYF.

The chain links TRBV4-1 to TRBJ2-1, with D unclear. The CDR3 runs to 22 residues. V was clipped by 0 bases and J by 5 bases, with 32 bases between them. Germline lookup yields CDR1 MGHRA and CDR2 YSYEKL. In nucleotides, the CDR3 is TGCGCCAGCAGCCAAGAGTGGTTTTGGGAATTTAAAGGGCAGGATACAAACAATGAGCAGTTCTTC. Amino acids: CASSQEWFWEFKGQDTNNEQFF.

The chain has TRBV3-1 and TRBJ2-7; unclear D gene. CDR3 length: 11 amino acids. Looked up from germline, CDR1 is LGHDT and CDR2 is YNNKEL (reference sequence). V lost 4 bases and J 6 bases, leaving 7 bases between the germline ends. CDR3 sequence reads: CASSRVGEQYF. CDR3 sequence (DNA): TGTGCCAGCAGCCGGGTTGGCGAGCAGTACTTC.

The chain has TRBV7-8 and TRBJ1-2; D not resolved. Looked up from germline, CDR1 is SGHVS and CDR2 is FQNEAQ. The V end was cut by 2 bases, the J end by 4 bases, with 11 bases between. The CDR3 runs 14 residues. The CDR3 coding sequence is TGTGCCAGCAGCTTAATGCGGAACGGCTATGGCTACACCTTC. Its protein product is CASSLMRNGYGYTF.

CDR3 in amino acids: CSARDSDIQYF. CDR3 DNA sequence: TGCAGTGCTAGAGACTCGGACATTCAGTACTTC. The chain couples TRBV20-1 to TRBJ2-4; no definite D call. V gave up 0 bases and J gave up 8 bases, with 5 bases separating them. This CDR3 is built from 11 residues. The germline gives CDR1 DFQATT, CDR2 SNEGSKA (reference sequence).

This clonotype was counted only a few times. The chain uses TRBV7-9 and TRBJ2-5, with D unresolved. Trimming cost V 3 bases and J 11 bases, with 16 bases left between them. The CDR3 has 13 residues. Germline V CDR1 and CDR2: SEHNR, FQNEAQ (reference sequence). The CDR3 here is CASSFLTPREQYF. CDR3 DNA: TGTGCCAGCAGCTTCCTGACTCCTCGAGAGCAGTACTTC.

This clonotype was counted once. The chain joins TRBV20-1 to TRBJ2-5; D is uncertain. The DNA end lines up better with TRBJ2-7; the J call may be wrong. The length of the CDR3 is 14 residues. Germline-derived CDR1 and CDR2 are DFQATT and SNEGSKA (reference sequence). The CDR3 is CSARFNRLSPEQYF. The CDR3 DNA reads as TGCAGTGCTAGATTTAACCGATTATCGCCCGAGCAGTACTTC.

The chain has TRBV20-1 and TRBJ1-1; D ambiguous. Germline lookup yields CDR1 DFQATT and CDR2 SNEGSKA (reference sequence). The CDR3 runs 11 residues. V gave up 0 bases and J gave up 10 bases, with 9 bases separating them. DNA for the CDR3: TGCAGTGCTAGAGATGCTCCGGCAGCTTTCTTT. Protein sequence: CSARDAPAAFF.

This clonotype was counted only a few times. The rearrangement joins TRBV3-1 to TRBJ2-1; D is perhaps TRBD2 (5 bases). V was pared by 3 bases and J by 9 bases, with 12 bases between. This CDR3 is 13 amino acids long. CDR1 LGHDT and CDR2 YNNKEL come from the germline V gene (reference sequence). CDR3 loop: CASSQGPRGEQFF. As DNA, the CDR3 is TGTGCCAGCAGCCAGGGCCCCCGGGGTGAGCAGTTCTTC.

This clonotype was counted between two and nine times. The genes are TRBV5-5 and TRBJ2-5; TRBD1 might be the D (6 bases). Trimming pared 5 bases from V and 0 bases from J, leaving 11 bases between. Germline values: CDR1 SGHKS, CDR2 YYEKEE (reference sequence). This CDR3 spans 14 amino acids. This CDR3 is CASSSTGYQETQYF. As DNA, the CDR3 is TGTGCCAGCAGTTCTACAGGGTACCAAGAGACCCAGTACTTC.

The chain has TRBV29-1 and TRBJ1-4; D possibly corresponds to TRBD1 (5 bases). Trimming pared 1 base from V and 7 bases from J, leaving 16 bases between. The CDR3 has 15 residues. Germline lookup yields CDR1 SQVTM and CDR2 ANQGSEA. Here the CDR3 reads CSVEGSQGVGEKLFF. CDR3 nucleotides: TGCAGCGTTGAAGGATCGCAAGGGGTCGGTGAAAAACTGTTTTTT.

A remark on this clonotype: A read error is possible here, since a much larger clone lies one base away. The J gene is TRBJ1-1, the V gene TRBV12-3 or TRBV12-4, with a tentative D call TRBD1 (5 bases). The CDR3 runs to 13 residues. CDR3 residues: CASSWGMNAEAFF. In nucleotides, the CDR3 is TGTGCCAGCAGTTGGGGGATGAACGCTGAAGCTTTCTTT.

The chain recombines TRBV3-1 with TRBJ2-7, with D possibly TRBD2 on 6 matching bases. The CDR3 sequence is 14 residues long. V lost 3 bases and J 4 bases, leaving 13 bases between the germline ends. Germline V CDR1 and CDR2: LGHDT, YNNKEL (reference sequence). CDR3 sequence reads: CASSHNAGMYEQYF. The CDR3 DNA reads as TGTGCCAGCAGCCACAATGCGGGGATGTACGAGCAGTACTTC.

The chain has TRBV4-1 and TRBJ2-3; perhaps D is TRBD1 or TRBD2 (5 bases each). Germline V gene sequence: CDR1 MGHRA, CDR2 YSYEKL. This CDR3 is built from 16 residues. Deletions cut 4 bases from V and 7 bases from J, with 21 bases between. The DNA of the CDR3 is TGCGCCAGCAGCCTGGGCCGGGACCCGGTTCGGAATACGCAGTATTTT. Its translation is CASSLGRDPVRNTQYF.